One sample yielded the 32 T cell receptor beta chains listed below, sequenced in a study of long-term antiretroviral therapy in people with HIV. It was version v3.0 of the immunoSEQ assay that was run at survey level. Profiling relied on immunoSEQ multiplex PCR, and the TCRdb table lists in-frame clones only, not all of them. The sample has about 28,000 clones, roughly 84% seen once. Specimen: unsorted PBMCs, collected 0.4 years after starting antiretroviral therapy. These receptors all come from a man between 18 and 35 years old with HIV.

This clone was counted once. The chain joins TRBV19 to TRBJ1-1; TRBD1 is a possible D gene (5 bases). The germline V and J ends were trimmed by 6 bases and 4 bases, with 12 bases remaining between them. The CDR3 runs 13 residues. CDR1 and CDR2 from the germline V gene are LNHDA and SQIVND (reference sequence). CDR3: CASREGAATEAFF. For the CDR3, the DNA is TGTGCCAGTAGGGAAGGGGCGGCCACTGAAGCTTTCTTT.

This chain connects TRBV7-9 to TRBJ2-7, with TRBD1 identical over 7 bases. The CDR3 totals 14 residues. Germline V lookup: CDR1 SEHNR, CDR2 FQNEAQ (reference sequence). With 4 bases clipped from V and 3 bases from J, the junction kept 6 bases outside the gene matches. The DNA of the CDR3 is TGTGCCAGCAGCTCAGTGACAGGGAACTACGAGCAGTACTTC. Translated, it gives CASSSVTGNYEQYF.

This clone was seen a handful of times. The CDR3 here is CASSEYAGNTGELFF. The DNA of the CDR3 is TGCGCCAGCAGCGAATATGCCGGGAACACCGGGGAGCTGTTTTTT. This chain joins TRBV5-1 and TRBJ2-2; D call uncertain. Germline CDR1 is SGHRS and CDR2 is YFSETQ. V lost 4 bases, J lost 1 base, and 11 bases lay in between. This CDR3 is built from 15 residues.

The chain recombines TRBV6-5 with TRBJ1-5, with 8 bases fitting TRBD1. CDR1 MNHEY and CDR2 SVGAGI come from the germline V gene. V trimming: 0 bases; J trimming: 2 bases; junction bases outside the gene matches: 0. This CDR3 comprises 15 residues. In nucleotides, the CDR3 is TGTGCCAGCAGTTACTCGGGACAGGGCAATCAGCCCCAGCATTTT. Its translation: CASSYSGQGNQPQHF.

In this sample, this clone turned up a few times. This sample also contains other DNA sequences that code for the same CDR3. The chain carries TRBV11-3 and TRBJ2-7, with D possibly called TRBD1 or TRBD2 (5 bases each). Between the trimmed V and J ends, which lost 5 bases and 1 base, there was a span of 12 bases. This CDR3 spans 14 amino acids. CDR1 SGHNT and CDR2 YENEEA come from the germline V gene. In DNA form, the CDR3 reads TGTGCCAGCAGCCCGAAGAGGGGATCCTACGAGCAGTACTTC. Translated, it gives CASSPKRGSYEQYF.

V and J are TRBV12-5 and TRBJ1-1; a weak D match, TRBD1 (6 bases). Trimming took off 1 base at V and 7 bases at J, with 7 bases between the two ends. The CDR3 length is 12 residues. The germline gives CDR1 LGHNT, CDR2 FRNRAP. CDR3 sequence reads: CASGLEGGEAFF. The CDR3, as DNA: TGTGCTAGTGGTTTGGAAGGGGGTGAAGCTTTCTTT.

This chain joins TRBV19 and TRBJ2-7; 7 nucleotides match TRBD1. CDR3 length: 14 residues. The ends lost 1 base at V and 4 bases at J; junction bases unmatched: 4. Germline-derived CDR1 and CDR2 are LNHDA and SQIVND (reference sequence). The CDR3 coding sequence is TGTGCCAGTAGTATAGGGACAGGTACTTACGAGCAGTACTTC. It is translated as CASSIGTGTYEQYF. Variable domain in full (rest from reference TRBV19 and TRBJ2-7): DGGITQSPKYLFRKEGQNVTLSCEQNLNHDAMYWYRQDPGQGLRLIYYSQIVNDFQKGDIAEGYSVSREKKESFPLTVTSAQKNPTAFYLCASSIGTGTYEQYFGPGTRLTVT.

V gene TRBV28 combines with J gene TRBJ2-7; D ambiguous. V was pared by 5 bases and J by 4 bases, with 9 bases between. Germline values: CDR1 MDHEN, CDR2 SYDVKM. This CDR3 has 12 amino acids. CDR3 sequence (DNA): TGTGCCAGCAGTCCTATACCTTACGAGCAGTACTTC. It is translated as CASSPIPYEQYF.

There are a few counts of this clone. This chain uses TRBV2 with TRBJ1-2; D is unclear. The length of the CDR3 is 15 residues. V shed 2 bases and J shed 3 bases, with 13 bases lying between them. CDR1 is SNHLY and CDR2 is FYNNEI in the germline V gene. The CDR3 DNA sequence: TGTGCCAGCAGTGAATCGGCAGGTTCATACTATGGCTACACCTTC. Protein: CASSESAGSYYGYTF.

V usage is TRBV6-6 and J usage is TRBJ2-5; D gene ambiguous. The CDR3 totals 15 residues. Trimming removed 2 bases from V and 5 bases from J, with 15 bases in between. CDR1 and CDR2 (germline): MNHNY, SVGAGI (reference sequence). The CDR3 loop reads CASSYANEISETQYF. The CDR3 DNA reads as TGTGCCAGCAGTTACGCGAACGAGATATCGGAGACCCAGTACTTC.

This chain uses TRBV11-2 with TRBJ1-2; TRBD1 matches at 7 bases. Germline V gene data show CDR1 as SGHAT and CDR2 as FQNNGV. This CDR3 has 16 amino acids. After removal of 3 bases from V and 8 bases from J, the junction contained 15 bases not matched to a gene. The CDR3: CASSFPQGQGVLGYTF. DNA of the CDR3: TGTGCCAGCAGCTTTCCACAGGGCCAGGGGGTTCTCGGCTACACCTTC.

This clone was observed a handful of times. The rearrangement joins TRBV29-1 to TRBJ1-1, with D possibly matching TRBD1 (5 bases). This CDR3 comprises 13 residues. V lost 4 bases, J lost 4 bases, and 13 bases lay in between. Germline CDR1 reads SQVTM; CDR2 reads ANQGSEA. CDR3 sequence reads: CSVGFGGSTEAFF. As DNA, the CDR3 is TGCAGCGTTGGGTTCGGGGGGAGCACTGAAGCTTTCTTT.

The CDR3 DNA reads TGCGCCAGCAGCCAAGGGGTAGGGGCGGTCAATCAGCCCCAGCATTTT. It codes for CASSQGVGAVNQPQHF. The rearrangement uses TRBV4-1 and TRBJ1-5; TRBD1 might be the D (5 bases). Germline V lookup: CDR1 MGHRA, CDR2 YSYEKL. There are 16 residues in the CDR3. Trimming removed 1 base from V and 3 bases from J, with 13 bases in between.

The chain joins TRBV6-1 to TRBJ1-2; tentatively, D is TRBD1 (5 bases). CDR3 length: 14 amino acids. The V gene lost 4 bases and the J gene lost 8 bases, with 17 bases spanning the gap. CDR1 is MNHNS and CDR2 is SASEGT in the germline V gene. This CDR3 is CASSVGADIEGYTF. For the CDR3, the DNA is TGTGCCAGCAGTGTGGGCGCGGACATAGAGGGCTACACCTTC.

The DNA for the CDR3 is TGTGCCAGCAGCTCCAGACTGAACTACGAGCAGTACTTC. Translation gives CASSSRLNYEQYF. The V gene is TRBV13, the J gene TRBJ2-7; D uncertain. This CDR3 spans 13 amino acids. Germline CDR1 and CDR2: PRHDT and FYEKMQ (reference sequence). Trimming removed 4 bases at V and 3 bases at J, with 10 bases between. Drawing the rest from reference TRBV13 and TRBJ2-7, the complete variable domain is AAGVIQSPRHLIKEKRETATLKCYPIPRHDTVYWYQQGPGQDPQFLISFYEKMQSDKGSIPDRFSAQQFSDYHSELNMSSLELGDSALYFCASSSRLNYEQYFGPGTRLTVT.

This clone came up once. As DNA, the CDR3 is TGTGCCAGCAGTGAGGGCGGACACACTGAAGCTTTCTTT. The encoded protein is CASSEGGHTEAFF. The chain joins TRBV25-1 to TRBJ1-1, with D uncertain. CDR3 length equals 13 residues. The germline CDR1 and CDR2 sequences are MGHDK and SYGVNS. V dropped 3 bases and J dropped 3 bases, with 8 bases sitting between them.

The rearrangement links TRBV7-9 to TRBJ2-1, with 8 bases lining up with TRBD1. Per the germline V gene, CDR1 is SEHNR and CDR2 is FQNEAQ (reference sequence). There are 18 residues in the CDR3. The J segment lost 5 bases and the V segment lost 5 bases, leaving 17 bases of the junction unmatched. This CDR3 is CASSLSWTGPMGNNEQFF. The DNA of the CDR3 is TGTGCCAGCAGCCTTAGCTGGACAGGGCCTATGGGAAACAATGAGCAGTTCTTC.

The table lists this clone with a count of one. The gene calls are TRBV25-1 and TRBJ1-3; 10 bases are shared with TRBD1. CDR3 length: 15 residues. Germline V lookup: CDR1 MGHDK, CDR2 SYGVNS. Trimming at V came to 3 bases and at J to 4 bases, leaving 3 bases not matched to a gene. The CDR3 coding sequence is TGTGCCAGCAGTGAGACAGGGGGCACGGGAAACACCATATATTTT. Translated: CASSETGGTGNTIYF.

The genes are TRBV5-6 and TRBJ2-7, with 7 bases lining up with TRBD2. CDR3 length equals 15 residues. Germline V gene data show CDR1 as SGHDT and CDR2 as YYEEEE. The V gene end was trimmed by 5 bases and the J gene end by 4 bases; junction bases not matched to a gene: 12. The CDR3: CASRIGTTPGYEQYF. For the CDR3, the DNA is TGTGCCAGCAGGATAGGGACTACGCCTGGATACGAGCAGTACTTC.

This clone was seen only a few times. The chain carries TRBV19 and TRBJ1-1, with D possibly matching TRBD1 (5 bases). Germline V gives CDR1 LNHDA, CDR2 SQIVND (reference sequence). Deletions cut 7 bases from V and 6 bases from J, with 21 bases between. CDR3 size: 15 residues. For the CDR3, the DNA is TGTGCCAGTACCATGGCGGGGGGATACGGTTCTGAAGCTTTCTTT. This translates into CASTMAGGYGSEAFF.

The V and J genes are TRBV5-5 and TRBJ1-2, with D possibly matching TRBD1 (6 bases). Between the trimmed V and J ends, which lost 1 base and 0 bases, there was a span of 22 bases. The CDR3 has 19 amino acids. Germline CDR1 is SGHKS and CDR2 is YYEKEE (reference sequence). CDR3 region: CASSLLHQGHRRANYGYTF. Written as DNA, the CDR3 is TGTGCCAGCAGCTTGCTCCATCAGGGACATCGCAGAGCTAACTATGGCTACACCTTC.

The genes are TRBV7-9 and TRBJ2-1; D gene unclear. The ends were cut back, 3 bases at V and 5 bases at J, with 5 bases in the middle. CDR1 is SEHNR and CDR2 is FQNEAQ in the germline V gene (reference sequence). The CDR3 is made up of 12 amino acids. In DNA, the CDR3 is TGTGCCAGCAGCTTGCCGGACAATGAGCAGTTCTTC. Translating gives CASSLPDNEQFF.

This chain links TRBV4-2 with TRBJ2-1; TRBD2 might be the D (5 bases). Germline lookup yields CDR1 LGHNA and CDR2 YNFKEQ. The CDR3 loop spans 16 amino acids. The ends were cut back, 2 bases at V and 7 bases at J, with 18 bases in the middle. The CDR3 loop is CASSQRSSIRGNEQFF. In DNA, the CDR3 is TGTGCCAGCAGCCAACGGTCAAGCATAAGAGGGAATGAGCAGTTCTTC.

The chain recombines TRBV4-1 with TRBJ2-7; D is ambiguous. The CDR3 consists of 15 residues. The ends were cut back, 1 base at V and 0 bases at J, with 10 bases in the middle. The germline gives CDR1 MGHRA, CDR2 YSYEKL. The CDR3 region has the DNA TGCGCCAGCAGCCAAGCCTTGACATTCTCCTACGAGCAGTACTTC. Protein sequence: CASSQALTFSYEQYF.

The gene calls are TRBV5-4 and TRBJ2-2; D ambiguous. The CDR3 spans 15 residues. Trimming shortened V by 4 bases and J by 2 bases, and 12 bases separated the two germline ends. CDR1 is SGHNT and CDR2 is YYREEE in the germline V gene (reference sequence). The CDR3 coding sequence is TGTGCCAGCAGCCCCGGACCGCTCAACACCGGGGAGCTGTTTTTT. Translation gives CASSPGPLNTGELFF.

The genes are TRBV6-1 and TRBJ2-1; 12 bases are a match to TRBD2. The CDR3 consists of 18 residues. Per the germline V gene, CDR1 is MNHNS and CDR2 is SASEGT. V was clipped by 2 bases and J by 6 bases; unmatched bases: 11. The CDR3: CASSEFWGTSGRRNEQFF. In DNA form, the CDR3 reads TGTGCCAGCAGTGAATTTTGGGGTACTAGCGGGAGGCGCAATGAGCAGTTCTTC.

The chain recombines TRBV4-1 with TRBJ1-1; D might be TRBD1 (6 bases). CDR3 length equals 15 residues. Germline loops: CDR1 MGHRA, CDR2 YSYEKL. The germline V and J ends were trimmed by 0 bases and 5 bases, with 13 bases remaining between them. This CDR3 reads CASSQERARGTEAFF. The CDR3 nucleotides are TGCGCCAGCAGCCAAGAGAGGGCCAGGGGTACTGAAGCTTTCTTT.

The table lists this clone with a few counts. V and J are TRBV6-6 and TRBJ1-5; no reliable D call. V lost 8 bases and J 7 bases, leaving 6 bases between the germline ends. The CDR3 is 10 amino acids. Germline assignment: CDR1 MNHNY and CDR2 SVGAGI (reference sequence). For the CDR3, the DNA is TGTGCCAGCGGTCAGCAGCCCCAGCATTTT. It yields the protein CASGQQPQHF.

The CDR3 is CASNSPAGDGRTEAFF. CDR3 coding DNA: TGCGCCAGCAACTCACCTGCAGGGGACGGGCGCACTGAAGCTTTCTTT. The genes are TRBV5-1 and TRBJ1-1; possibly TRBD1 for D (6 bases). Germline CDR1 is SGHRS and CDR2 is YFSETQ. The V end was cut by 6 bases, the J end by 4 bases, with 22 bases between. The CDR3 has 16 amino acids. The whole variable domain, remainder taken from reference TRBV5-1 and TRBJ1-1, is KAGVTQTPRYLIKTRGQQVTLSCSPISGHRSVSWYQQTPGQGLQFLFEYFSETQRNKGNFPGRFSGRQFSNSRSEMNVSTLELGDSALYLCASNSPAGDGRTEAFFGQGTRLTVV.

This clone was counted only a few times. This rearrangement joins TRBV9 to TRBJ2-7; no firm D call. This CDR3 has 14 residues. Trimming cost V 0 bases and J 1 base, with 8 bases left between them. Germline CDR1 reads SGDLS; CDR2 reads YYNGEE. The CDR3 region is CASSVGPGSYEQYF. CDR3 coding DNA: TGTGCCAGCAGCGTAGGCCCAGGATCCTACGAGCAGTACTTC. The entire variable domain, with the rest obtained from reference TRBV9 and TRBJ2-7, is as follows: DSGVTQTPKHLITATGQRVTLRCSPRSGDLSVYWYQQSLDQGLQFLIQYYNGEERAKGNILERFSAQQFPDLHSELNLSSLELGDSALYFCASSVGPGSYEQYFGPGTRLTVT.

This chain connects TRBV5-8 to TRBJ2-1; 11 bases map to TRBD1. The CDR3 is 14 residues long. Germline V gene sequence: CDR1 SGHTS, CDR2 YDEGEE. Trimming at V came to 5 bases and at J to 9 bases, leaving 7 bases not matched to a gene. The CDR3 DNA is TGTGCCAGCAGTCGAAGGACAGGGGGCAGTGAGCAGTTCTTC. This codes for CASSRRTGGSEQFF.

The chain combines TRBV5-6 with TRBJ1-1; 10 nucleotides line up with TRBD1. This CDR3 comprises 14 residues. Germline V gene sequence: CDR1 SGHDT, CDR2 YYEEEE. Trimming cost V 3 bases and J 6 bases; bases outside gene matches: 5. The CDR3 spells CASSYPGQGAEAFF. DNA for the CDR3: TGTGCCAGCAGCTACCCCGGACAGGGGGCTGAAGCTTTCTTT.